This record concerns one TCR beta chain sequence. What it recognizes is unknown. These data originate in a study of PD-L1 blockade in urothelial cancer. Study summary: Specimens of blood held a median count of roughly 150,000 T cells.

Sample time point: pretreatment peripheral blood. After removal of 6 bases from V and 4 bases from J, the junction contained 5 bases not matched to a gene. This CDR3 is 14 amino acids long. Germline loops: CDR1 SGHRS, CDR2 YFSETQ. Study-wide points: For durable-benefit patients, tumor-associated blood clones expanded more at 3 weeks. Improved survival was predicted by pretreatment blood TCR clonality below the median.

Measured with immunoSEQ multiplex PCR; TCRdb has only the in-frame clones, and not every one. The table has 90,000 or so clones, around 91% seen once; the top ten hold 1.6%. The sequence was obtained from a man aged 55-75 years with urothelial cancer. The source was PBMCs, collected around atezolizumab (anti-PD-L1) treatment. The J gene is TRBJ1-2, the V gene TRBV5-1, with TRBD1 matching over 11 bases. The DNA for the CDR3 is TGCGCCAGCAAATCCGGGACAGGGGGCTATGGCTACACCTTC. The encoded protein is CASKSGTGGYGYTF.